The 14 T cell receptor beta chains reported below all come from one sample, sequenced in a study of human T cells and chemical hapten exposure. Treatment meaning: therapeutic diphenylcyclopropenone sensitization with weekly scalp DPC. The study used a library that attached unique molecular identifiers to individual cDNA molecules. In TCRdb, the reads were re-called with MiXCR into one record per CDR3 protein. Of 2,000 to 3,000 distinct CDR3 sequences in the sample, less than 50% were seen once. Sequencing was performed on whole blood, taken before DPC sensitization or 2, 6, or about 24 weeks after (not recorded which). These receptors were taken from an adult with alopecia areata. Some clones in this sample may be carry-over from other donors' samples. This table probably holds off-target reads from a library built for another chain.

There are a few counts of this clonotype. CDR3 residues: CASSFLGRTYEQYF. CDR3 coding DNA: TGTGCCAGCAGTTTTCTTGGGAGAACCTACGAGCAGTACTTC. The chain links TRBV28 to TRBJ2-7; tentative D call: TRBD2 (5 bases). From germline, CDR1 is MDHEN and CDR2 SYDVKM. The ends were cut back, 3 bases at V and 2 bases at J, with 11 bases in the middle. The CDR3 covers 14 residues. The full variable domain, its missing parts supplied by reference TRBV28 and TRBJ2-7, is DVKVTQSSRYLVKRTGEKVFLECVQDMDHENMFWYRQDPGLGLRLIYFSYDVKMKEKGDIPEGYSVSREKKERFSLILESASTNQTSMYLCASSFLGRTYEQYFGPGTRLTVT.

This clonotype was counted a few times. This sequence joins TRBV7-8 and TRBJ2-7; 14 bases map to TRBD2. The trim removed 5 bases at V and 7 bases at J, leaving 10 bases unmatched. CDR1 and CDR2 (germline): SGHVS, FQNEAQ. The CDR3 covers 16 residues. Written as DNA, the CDR3 is TGTGCCAGCAGCAGACGGGGGACTAGCGGGAGTCAAGAGCAGTACTTC. As protein: CASSRRGTSGSQEQYF.

The chain couples TRBV6-2 or TRBV6-3 to TRBJ2-3; TRBD1 agrees at 7 bases. Germline V gives CDR1 MNHEY, CDR2 SVGEGT. V lost 4 bases to trimming and J lost 2 bases; unmatched junction nucleotides: 6. CDR3 length: 15 amino acids. The CDR3 bases are TGTGCCAGCAGTTCACAGGGGCGATCCACAGATACGCAGTATTTT. This gives the protein CASSSQGRSTDTQYF.

In its sample, this clonotype is large. The CDR3 spells CASSPHTSSGANVLTF. The CDR3 nucleotides read TGTGCCAGCAGCCCCCATACCAGCTCTGGGGCCAACGTCCTGACTTTC. The chain employs TRBV7-3 and TRBJ2-6; D not certain. From germline, CDR1 is SGHTA and CDR2 FQGTGA. The CDR3 length is 16 residues. V was pared by 5 bases and J by 0 bases, with 11 bases between.

The V gene is TRBV7-2, the J gene TRBJ2-1; 8 positions match TRBD2. CDR3 length: 15 amino acids. V lost 6 bases and J lost 6; bases outside the gene matches: 10. Germline V gene sequence: CDR1 SGHTA, CDR2 FQGNSA. Here the CDR3 reads CASSHSALAGNEQFF. CDR3 DNA sequence: TGTGCCAGCAGTCATAGCGCGCTAGCGGGCAATGAGCAGTTCTTC.

The gene calls are TRBV10-3 and TRBJ2-1, with TRBD2 matching over 7 bases. CDR3 size: 17 residues. J was trimmed by 5 bases and V by 0 bases; bases with no gene match: 10. The germline V gene encodes CDR1 ENHRY and CDR2 SYGVKD. The CDR3 reads CAISESAASGDHNEQFF. CDR3 in DNA: TGTGCCATCAGTGAGTCTGCGGCTAGCGGAGACCACAATGAGCAGTTCTTC.

The chain carries TRBV7-9 and TRBJ1-1; D may be TRBD1 (6 bases). V lost 4 bases and J 1 base, leaving 16 bases between the germline ends. This CDR3 contains 16 residues. Per germline, CDR1 SEHNR and CDR2 FQNEAQ (reference sequence). The CDR3 sequence: CASSSIRGGTNTEAFF. For the CDR3, the DNA is TGTGCCAGCAGCTCAATCCGCGGGGGCACGAACACTGAAGCTTTCTTT.

The V call is TRBV5-4, the J call TRBJ2-3; perhaps TRBD1 as D (6 bases). Germline CDR1 is SGHNT and CDR2 is YYREEE (reference sequence). The V end lost 4 bases, the J end lost 4 bases, and 19 bases lay between the germline ends. The CDR3 has 16 residues. CDR3 protein: CASSPEGGRDPDTQYF. In DNA, the CDR3 is TGTGCCAGCAGCCCCGAAGGGGGTAGGGACCCAGATACGCAGTATTTT.

This chain uses TRBV7-2 with TRBJ2-1; 10 nucleotides align to TRBD2. There are 14 residues in the CDR3. Unmatched junction bases numbered 10, after V lost 10 bases and J lost 7 bases. Per the germline V gene, CDR1 is SGHTA and CDR2 is FQGNSA. CDR3 DNA: TGTGCCACCAAAGAGCGGGAGGGCCCAAATGAGCAGTTCTTC. Translation: CATKEREGPNEQFF.

V and J are TRBV29-1 and TRBJ2-5; TRBD2 matches 15 bases. The CDR3 covers 19 residues. V was clipped by 5 bases and J by 1 base; unmatched bases: 14. Per germline, CDR1 SQVTM and CDR2 ANQGSEA. In nucleotides, the CDR3 is TGCAGCGTTACACGGAGGAGGACTAGCGGGAGGGCCCCCCAAGAGACCCAGTACTTC. The encoded protein is CSVTRRRTSGRAPQETQYF.

As DNA, the CDR3 is TGTGCCAGCAGCCAAGTAATAGGCCTAAGCGGGCTCGAGCAGTACTTC. Residues: CASSQVIGLSGLEQYF. This rearrangement joins TRBV4-2 to TRBJ2-7; a possible D gene is TRBD2 (6 bases). Trimming cost V 1 base and J 6 bases, with 19 bases left between them. The CDR3 spans 16 residues. Per the germline V gene, CDR1 is LGHNA and CDR2 is YNFKEQ.

The chain recombines TRBV9 with TRBJ1-1; D is uncertain. V lost 4 bases and J 3 bases, leaving 10 bases between the germline ends. CDR1 is SGDLS, CDR2 YYNGEE, per germline. The CDR3 totals 13 residues. For the CDR3, the DNA is TGTGCCAGCAGCCCCCTTCAGTACACTGAAGCTTTCTTT. Encoded protein: CASSPLQYTEAFF.

This sequence joins TRBV28 and TRBJ2-7; D perhaps matches TRBD1 (6 bases). The CDR3 loop spans 14 amino acids. V was trimmed by 7 bases and J by 3 bases, leaving 16 bases between them. In germline, CDR1 is MDHEN, CDR2 SYDVKM. The CDR3 loop is CASTSPGHFYEQYF. The CDR3 DNA follows: TGTGCCAGCACCTCCCCGGGACATTTCTACGAGCAGTACTTC.

The chain employs TRBV20-1 and TRBJ2-7, with D perhaps matching TRBD1 (5 bases). This CDR3 has 13 residues. V shed 6 bases and J shed 3 bases, with 15 bases lying between them. Germline V gives CDR1 DFQATT, CDR2 SNEGSKA (reference sequence). Here the CDR3 reads CSATDSLHYEQYF. CDR3 DNA sequence: TGCAGTGCCACTGACAGCCTTCACTACGAGCAGTACTTC.